A single T cell receptor beta chain is shown here with its context. The antigen is not known. CDR1 is SEHNR, CDR2 FQNEAQ, per germline (reference sequence). The J segment lost 7 bases and the V segment lost 5 bases, leaving 10 bases of the junction unmatched. CDR3 length: 14 amino acids. This record belongs to a study of cytomegalovirus exposure and HLA in healthy donors. PCR was performed using 60 Vbeta and 13 Jbeta primers. The repertoire was sequenced with immunoSEQ multiplex PCR; TCRdb's copy has only in-frame clones and lacks some. Of some 170,000 clones detected, approximately 76% appear once; the ten largest clones hold around 1.5%. Study findings and constraints: Researchers reported that a few CMV-associated chains were confirmed in vitro as CMV antigen-specific. A later analysis reportedly found fewer N-insertions in an Asian-associated ancestry cluster than the approximately 670-donor mean. HLA restriction was apparent for most CMV-associated TCR beta chains in a later analysis. TCR beta chains numbering 164 were designated cytomegalovirus-associated.

This sequence originates from a man between 60 and 75 years old in good health and CMV-seronegative. The sample consisted of PBMCs. This chain connects TRBV7-9 to TRBJ1-2, with 7 bases fitting TRBD1. CDR3 region: CASSLGQAARGYTF. Written as DNA, the CDR3 is TGTGCCAGCAGCCTAGGACAGGCCGCACGTGGCTACACCTTC. Based on the CDR3 plus reference TRBV7-9 and TRBJ1-2, the full variable domain is DTGVSQNPRHKITKRGQNVTFRCDPISEHNRLYWYRQTLGQGPEFLTYFQNEAQLEKSRLLSDRFSAERPKGSFSTLEIQRTEQGDSAMYLCASSLGQAARGYTFGSGTRLTVV.